These 19 T cell receptor beta chains came from one sample sequenced in a study of response to subunit inactivated influenza vaccine. One entry per CDR3 protein, called by TCRdb with MiXCR from the RT-PCR reads. The sample records under 550,000 distinct CDR3 sequences, about 7.2% being singletons. The material was PBMCs from blood, obtained less than 30 months after vaccination. The receptor set was obtained from a man between 45 and 75 years old who received an inactivated influenza vaccine.

In this sample, this clonotype turned up a few times. The genes are TRBV4-1 and TRBJ2-5, with 9 bases that match TRBD2. V shed 1 base, J shed 5 bases, and the junction held 11 bases outside the gene matches. This CDR3 region has 17 residues. Germline V gene data show CDR1 as MGHRA and CDR2 as YSYEKL. The CDR3 region is CASSQAGAGGRGETQYF. The CDR3 DNA reads as TGCGCCAGCAGCCAAGCCGGTGCGGGGGGGCGAGGGGAGACCCAGTACTTC.

The sample holds many counts of this clonotype. V usage is TRBV4-1 and J usage is TRBJ2-5; D is possibly TRBD1 or TRBD2 (5 bases each). Germline CDR1 reads MGHRA; CDR2 reads YSYEKL. Trimming took 3 bases from V and 1 from J, leaving 9 bases between them. CDR3 length equals 14 residues. CDR3 amino acids: CASSHRGSQETQYF. CDR3 bases: TGCGCCAGCAGCCACCGGGGCTCCCAAGAGACCCAGTACTTC.

This clonotype was observed many times. The V and J genes are TRBV5-5 and TRBJ2-5; D may be TRBD2 (5 bases). The CDR3 has 13 amino acids. Trimming cost V 1 base and J 5 bases, with 9 bases left between them. Germline assignment: CDR1 SGHKS and CDR2 YYEKEE (reference sequence). CDR3 in amino acids: CASSLSGWETQYF. Here the CDR3 DNA reads TGTGCCAGCAGCTTGTCGGGGTGGGAGACCCAGTACTTC.

This clonotype has just a few counts. The rearrangement links TRBV4-3 to TRBJ2-1; the match to TRBD2 covers 9 bases. Trimming at V came to 1 base and at J to 4 bases, leaving 5 bases not matched to a gene. CDR1 LGHNA and CDR2 YSLEER come from the germline V gene. CDR3 length: 16 amino acids. The CDR3 DNA reads TGCGCCAGCAGCCAAGCCTCAGCGGGGGGTTACAATGAGCAGTTCTTC. Its translation is CASSQASAGGYNEQFF.

This clonotype was seen just once. V and J are TRBV20-1 and TRBJ2-2; the match to TRBD2 covers 7 bases. Germline assignment: CDR1 DFQATT and CDR2 SNEGSKA (reference sequence). CDR3 length: 16 amino acids. V was pared by 0 bases and J by 7 bases, with 11 bases of the junction left unmatched. CDR3 sequence: CSARDRSGKLSGELFF. The CDR3 region has the DNA TGCAGTGCTAGAGACCGCAGCGGGAAATTGAGCGGGGAGCTGTTTTTT.

There are a few counts of this clonotype. V is TRBV7-2 and J is TRBJ2-5; D is possibly TRBD1 or TRBD2 (7 bases each). This CDR3 comprises 17 residues. Germline values: CDR1 SGHTA, CDR2 FQGNSA. Trimming took 1 base from V and 6 from J, leaving 21 bases between them. The CDR3: CASSLVGGTAPKKTQYF. The DNA for the CDR3 is TGTGCCAGCAGCTTAGTCGGGGGGACAGCACCCAAGAAGACCCAGTACTTC.

This chain joins TRBV24-1 and TRBJ2-3, with TRBD2 matching 7 bases. The CDR3 runs to 14 residues. V lost 7 bases and J lost 6; bases outside the gene matches: 9. From germline, CDR1 is KGHDR and CDR2 SFDVKD. The CDR3 DNA is TGTGCCACCAGCCGGAGGGAGGGCCGGGATACGCAGTATTTT. Translation: CATSRREGRDTQYF.

The chain couples TRBV7-6 to TRBJ1-6; D remains unclear. The CDR3 is made up of 14 amino acids. Germline CDR1 SGHVS, CDR2 FNYEAQ. V was clipped by 5 bases and J by 4 bases, with 9 bases between them. CDR3 region: CASSPRSYNSPLHF. CDR3 DNA: TGTGCCAGCAGCCCAAGAAGTTATAATTCACCCCTCCACTTT.

This chain connects TRBV28 to TRBJ2-4; 8 bases line up with TRBD1. Germline V gene sequence: CDR1 MDHEN, CDR2 SYDVKM. CDR3 length: 16 residues. The V and J ends lost 5 bases and 1 base, in that order; junction bases with no gene match: 7. CDR3: CASSPADRVAKNIQYF. The CDR3 bases are TGTGCCAGCAGTCCCGCGGACAGGGTTGCCAAAAACATTCAGTACTTC.

This clonotype was observed a handful of times. This chain connects TRBV5-6 to TRBJ2-7, with D possibly matching TRBD1 (6 bases). The germline V gene encodes CDR1 SGHDT and CDR2 YYEEEE. The V end lost 4 bases, the J end lost 2 bases, and 13 bases lay between the germline ends. The CDR3 is 14 residues long. CDR3: CASSRTGITYEQYF. CDR3 nucleotide sequence: TGTGCCAGCAGCAGAACAGGGATTACCTACGAGCAGTACTTC.

This rearrangement joins TRBV24-1 to TRBJ2-3; D unresolved. The CDR3 loop spans 15 amino acids. Trimming shortened V by 5 bases and J by 0 bases, and 11 bases separated the two germline ends. Germline V gene data show CDR1 as KGHDR and CDR2 as SFDVKD. The CDR3 DNA sequence: TGTGCCACCAGTGGCGCGGCCGAAAGCACAGATACGCAGTATTTT. Translated, it gives CATSGAAESTDTQYF.

The chain joins TRBV4-3 to TRBJ1-1, with 7 positions matching TRBD1. J lost 4 bases, V lost 0 bases, and 17 bases had no gene match. The CDR3 covers 19 residues. Germline CDR1 reads LGHNA; CDR2 reads YSLEER. CDR3 in DNA: TGCGCCAGCAGCCAAGATTTAGGGAAGGGGGCACATCGGGGCACTGAAGCTTTCTTT. Amino acids: CASSQDLGKGAHRGTEAFF.

This rearrangement joins TRBV7-9 to TRBJ2-7, with 10 bases aligning to TRBD1. With 5 bases clipped from V and 9 bases from J, the junction kept 7 bases outside the gene matches. The germline gives CDR1 SEHNR, CDR2 FQNEAQ (reference sequence). The CDR3 length is 13 residues. In DNA, the CDR3 is TGTGCCAGCAGCCATGGGACAGGGGAGCCGCAGTACTTC. This codes for CASSHGTGEPQYF.

CDR3 nucleotide sequence: TGCAGTGCTGCCGGCACTTGGGATTCACCCCTCCACTTT. Its protein product is CSAAGTWDSPLHF. The chain is built from TRBV20-1 and TRBJ1-6; D unresolved. Trimming removed 5 bases at V and 8 bases at J, with 13 bases between. The CDR3 contains 13 residues. Germline V gene data show CDR1 as DFQATT and CDR2 as SNEGSKA (reference sequence).

V usage is TRBV3-1 and J usage is TRBJ1-1; TRBD1 aligns across 8 bases. Looked up from germline, CDR1 is LGHDT and CDR2 is YNNKEL (reference sequence). V was clipped by 6 bases and J by 6 bases; unmatched bases: 9. The CDR3 loop spans 14 amino acids. The CDR3 reads CASRAGGAIAEAFF. CDR3 DNA sequence: TGTGCCAGCAGGGCAGGGGGCGCGATCGCTGAAGCTTTCTTT.

V gene TRBV7-9 combines with J gene TRBJ2-1, with TRBD1 matching over 7 bases. The CDR3 is 13 residues long. Germline CDR1 SEHNR, CDR2 FQNEAQ (reference sequence). Trimming removed 4 bases from V and 13 bases from J; junction bases left unmatched: 10. CDR3 protein: CASSSTPTGYQFF. The DNA of the CDR3 is TGTGCCAGCAGCTCGACCCCGACAGGGTACCAGTTCTTC.

This sequence joins TRBV7-2 and TRBJ2-1, with TRBD1 matching 8 bases. The V segment lost 3 bases and the J segment 6 bases; nucleotides outside the gene matches: 7. Per germline, CDR1 SGHTA and CDR2 FQGNSA. CDR3 size: 15 residues. CDR3 DNA: TGTGCCAGCAGCTTGGACCGGGACAGGATCAATGAGCAGTTCTTC. This gives the protein CASSLDRDRINEQFF.

This clonotype appeared many times. The chain is built from TRBV4-3 and TRBJ2-1; perhaps D is TRBD1 or TRBD2 (5 bases each). Looked up from germline, CDR1 is LGHNA and CDR2 is YSLEER. With 0 bases removed from V and 7 bases from J, the gap between germline ends came to 16 bases. This CDR3 spans 16 amino acids. This CDR3 is CASSQDLMGEWNEQFF. Here the CDR3 DNA reads TGCGCCAGCAGCCAAGATCTTATGGGGGAGTGGAATGAGCAGTTCTTC.

V and J are TRBV7-3 and TRBJ1-1; weak D call: TRBD1 (6 bases). The CDR3 extends over 15 amino acids. Germline V CDR1 and CDR2: SGHTA, FQGTGA. With 5 bases removed from V and 5 bases from J, the gap between germline ends came to 18 bases. The CDR3 region has the DNA TGTGCCAGCAGCCCCGGCCAGGGGCGGAAGACTGAAGCTTTCTTT. Protein product: CASSPGQGRKTEAFF.